The 24 T cell receptor beta chains presented below share a single source sample, sequenced in a study of blood T cell repertoires in COVID-19. TCRdb's copy holds only in-frame clones and misses some; the assay was immunoSEQ multiplex PCR. This table holds around 300,000 clones, roughly nine tenths found once. Sequenced input: PBMCs or T cells enriched from blood (not recorded which). Receptor source: a woman aged 18-30 years who had recovered from COVID-19.

This clone was picked up one time. This CDR3 is CASSLVDSSYEQYF. DNA for the CDR3: TGTGCCAGCTCACTTGTTGACAGCTCCTACGAGCAGTACTTC. This rearrangement joins TRBV18 to TRBJ2-7, with a tentative D call TRBD1 (5 bases). The CDR3 sequence is 14 residues long. The germline CDR1 and CDR2 sequences are KGHSH and LQKENI. V was trimmed by 4 bases and J by 0 bases, leaving 10 bases between them.

The V gene is TRBV6-5, the J gene TRBJ1-1; maybe TRBD1 (5 bases). CDR3 length: 14 amino acids. CDR1 and CDR2 from the germline V gene are MNHEY and SVGAGI. V lost 7 bases and J lost 4, with 16 bases in between. The CDR3 nucleotides read TGTGCCAGCATCCGGGACTCAGCCATCACTGAAGCTTTCTTT. It translates to CASIRDSAITEAFF.

The chain couples TRBV10-3 to TRBJ1-2; D is unclear. The CDR3 totals 16 residues. Looked up from germline, CDR1 is ENHRY and CDR2 is SYGVKD. The ends were cut back, 3 bases at V and 6 bases at J, with 20 bases in the middle. Here the CDR3 DNA reads TGTGCCATCAGTGATGGAGGGTCCGCTTTTTTGAATGGCTACACCTTC. This sequence encodes CAISDGGSAFLNGYTF.

This clone has just one count. The rearrangement joins TRBV30 to TRBJ1-1, with D possibly TRBD1 on 6 matching bases. The germline V gene has CDR1 GTSNPN and CDR2 SVGIG (reference sequence). The ends were cut back, 4 bases at V and 0 bases at J, with 12 bases in the middle. This CDR3 region has 14 residues. Here the CDR3 reads CAWTSGGLNTEAFF. The CDR3 DNA is TGTGCCTGGACCTCGGGGGGCCTGAACACTGAAGCTTTCTTT.

The V and J genes are TRBV2 and TRBJ2-3, with TRBD1 identical over 10 bases. V lost 6 bases and J lost 6; bases outside the gene matches: 9. CDR3 length: 15 amino acids. From germline, CDR1 is SNHLY and CDR2 FYNNEI. This chain's CDR3 is CASSGPGQGKDTQYF. CDR3 in DNA: TGTGCCAGCAGCGGACCGGGACAGGGGAAGGATACGCAGTATTTT.

This chain connects TRBV19 to TRBJ2-7; maybe TRBD2 (5 bases). The CDR3 is made up of 15 amino acids. CDR1 LNHDA and CDR2 SQIVND come from the germline V gene (reference sequence). Deletions cut 3 bases from V and 2 bases from J, with 14 bases between. The CDR3: CASSIRGPAPYEQYF. CDR3 DNA: TGTGCCAGTAGTATTCGCGGGCCCGCGCCCTACGAGCAGTACTTC. Looking up the rest from reference TRBV19 and TRBJ2-7 gives the full variable domain: DGGITQSPKYLFRKEGQNVTLSCEQNLNHDAMYWYRQDPGQGLRLIYYSQIVNDFQKGDIAEGYSVSREKKESFPLTVTSAQKNPTAFYLCASSIRGPAPYEQYFGPGTRLTVT.

The rearrangement links TRBV6-1 to TRBJ1-5; the D gene is possibly TRBD1 (6 bases). Germline CDR1 reads MNHNS; CDR2 reads SASEGT. The V and J ends lost 1 base and 6 bases respectively, with 7 bases between them. This CDR3 contains 13 residues. Written as DNA, the CDR3 is TGTGCCAGCAGTGAAGAAGGGGGTCAGCCCCAGCATTTT. Translated: CASSEEGGQPQHF.

V is TRBV25-1 and J is TRBJ2-5; 10 bases line up with TRBD1. This CDR3 is 14 amino acids long. Germline loops: CDR1 MGHDK, CDR2 SYGVNS. Trimming took 6 bases from V and 4 from J; bases not matched to a gene: 5. The CDR3 coding sequence is TGTGCCAGCAGGATGACAGGGGGCGGAGAGACCCAGTACTTC. This codes for CASRMTGGGETQYF.

V is TRBV15 and J is TRBJ2-3, with 7 bases lining up with TRBD2. Trimming took 2 bases from V and 0 from J; bases not matched to a gene: 2. Germline V gives CDR1 LNHNV, CDR2 YYDKDF (reference sequence). CDR3 length equals 15 residues. This CDR3 reads CATSRRDYSTDTQYF. The CDR3 nucleotides are TGTGCCACCAGCAGACGGGACTATAGCACAGATACGCAGTATTTT.

The chain has TRBV30 and TRBJ1-5; 7 bases are a match to TRBD1. Per the germline V gene, CDR1 is GTSNPN and CDR2 is SVGIG (reference sequence). The V and J ends lost 4 bases and 3 bases, in that order; junction bases with no gene match: 12. The CDR3 has 16 residues. CDR3 DNA sequence: TGTGCCTGGAATACCCCCCGGGACAGCTACAATCAGCCCCAGCATTTT. Translation gives CAWNTPRDSYNQPQHF.

The chain carries TRBV19 and TRBJ2-1; tentatively, D is TRBD2 (6 bases). V was pared by 5 bases and J by 8 bases, with 13 bases between. Germline V gene lookup returns CDR1 LNHDA and CDR2 SQIVND (reference sequence). This CDR3 contains 13 residues. The CDR3 sequence is CASSRNIADEQFF. In DNA, the CDR3 is TGTGCCAGTAGTCGAAATATAGCGGATGAGCAGTTCTTC.

This clone was observed a handful of times. The chain employs TRBV5-1 and TRBJ1-1, with a tentative D call TRBD1 (6 bases). Trimming stripped 2 bases from V and 1 base from J, with 15 bases between. This CDR3 region has 16 residues. The V gene's germline CDR1 is SGHRS and CDR2 YFSETQ. The CDR3 DNA reads as TGCGCCAGCAGCTTCCAGGGGTTCGGAACGAACACTGAAGCTTTCTTT. This translates into CASSFQGFGTNTEAFF.

This chain uses TRBV4-1 with TRBJ1-1; TRBD1 is a possible D gene (5 bases). Trimming removed 2 bases at V and 1 base at J, with 14 bases between. CDR1 and CDR2 from the germline V gene are MGHRA and YSYEKL. This CDR3 has 16 amino acids. CDR3 residues: CASSQSNRGSNTEAFF. CDR3 DNA: TGCGCCAGCAGCCAATCTAACCGGGGGTCGAACACTGAAGCTTTCTTT.

V and J are TRBV6-5 and TRBJ1-1; the match to TRBD1 covers 7 bases. Germline CDR1 MNHEY, CDR2 SVGAGI. V dropped 7 bases and J dropped 5; count of bases not matched to a gene: 7. The CDR3 is 13 amino acids. The CDR3 reads CASTRDSWTEAFF. The CDR3, as DNA: TGTGCCAGCACTCGGGACAGTTGGACTGAAGCTTTCTTT.

This clone was found once. The gene calls are TRBV5-1 and TRBJ1-2; D gene uncertain. CDR1 is SGHRS, CDR2 YFSETQ, per germline. The CDR3 contains 14 residues. The V gene lost 10 bases and the J gene lost 6 bases, with 22 bases spanning the gap. In nucleotides, the CDR3 is TGCGCCTGTCGGCGGGGTAAAAGTGTAGATGGCTACACCTTC. Translated, it gives CACRRGKSVDGYTF.

This clone has at least ten counts. V and J are TRBV10-1 and TRBJ2-3; 10 nucleotides line up with TRBD1. The germline V gene encodes CDR1 WNHNN and CDR2 SYGVQD (reference sequence). There are 15 residues in the CDR3. V was pared by 5 bases and J by 4 bases, with 6 bases of the junction left unmatched. The CDR3 nucleotides are TGCGCCAGCAGTTCCGGGACAGGGGAGTCAGATACGCAGTATTTT. Translating it yields CASSSGTGESDTQYF.

This rearrangement joins TRBV3-1 (or the pseudogene TRBV3-2) to TRBJ2-1; 9 bases are a match to TRBD2. Germline CDR1 and CDR2: LGHDT and YNNKEL (reference sequence). The J segment lost 1 base and the V segment lost 5 bases, leaving 3 bases of the junction unmatched. This CDR3 has 15 residues. CDR3 residues: CASSFLAGSYNEQFF. The CDR3 DNA reads as TGTGCCAGCAGCTTCCTAGCGGGGTCCTACAATGAGCAGTTCTTC.

Points on this clone: The same CDR3 also results from other DNA sequences found in this sample. J is TRBJ2-7 and V is TRBV4-1; D is unclear. V dropped 1 base and J dropped 0 bases, with 4 bases sitting between them. Germline values: CDR1 MGHRA, CDR2 YSYEKL. CDR3 length: 13 residues. CDR3 DNA: TGCGCCAGCAGCCAAGCGGGCTCCTACGAGCAGTACTTC. Translated, it gives CASSQAGSYEQYF.

This chain uses TRBV11-2 with TRBJ2-7, with 11 bases fitting TRBD1. The CDR3 covers 17 residues. Trimming took 0 bases from V and 4 from J; bases not matched to a gene: 8. Germline lookup yields CDR1 SGHAT and CDR2 FQNNGV. CDR3 coding DNA: TGTGCCAGCAGCTTAGATCTCTTGGGGACAGGGGGTTACGAGCAGTACTTC. It is translated as CASSLDLLGTGGYEQYF.

The gene calls are TRBV5-5 and TRBJ1-4; 7 bases fit TRBD1. J was trimmed by 7 bases and V by 0 bases; bases with no gene match: 3. The CDR3 loop spans 14 amino acids. From germline, CDR1 is SGHKS and CDR2 YYEKEE (reference sequence). The CDR3 sequence is CASSLGTGFEKLFF. DNA for the CDR3: TGTGCCAGCAGCTTGGGGACAGGTTTTGAAAAACTGTTTTTT.

The chain uses TRBV11-3 and TRBJ2-3; TRBD2 matches at 14 bases. Germline CDR1 is SGHNT and CDR2 is YENEEA. CDR3 length: 17 amino acids. V trimming: 5 bases; J trimming: 4 bases; junction bases outside the gene matches: 8. The CDR3 nucleotides read TGTGCCAGCAGCGCGAGACTAGCGGGGGGGCGGGCAGATACGCAGTATTTT. This codes for CASSARLAGGRADTQYF. Full variable domain (rest looked up from reference TRBV11-3 and TRBJ2-3): EAGVVQSPRYKIIEKKQPVAFWCNPISGHNTLYWYLQNLGQGPELLIRYENEEAVDDSQLPKDRFSAERLKGVDSTLKIQPAELGDSAVYLCASSARLAGGRADTQYFGPGTRLTVL.

The chain couples TRBV3-1 (or the pseudogene TRBV3-2) to TRBJ2-5; 8 positions agree with TRBD2. The CDR3 is 15 amino acids. V shed 4 bases and J 2 bases; nucleotides not matched to a gene: 6. From germline, CDR1 is LGHDT and CDR2 YNNKEL (reference sequence). This CDR3 reads CASSPMRGDQETQYF. CDR3 DNA sequence: TGTGCCAGCAGCCCCATGCGGGGGGATCAAGAGACCCAGTACTTC.

The rearrangement uses TRBV6-4 and TRBJ1-2; 9 nucleotides line up with TRBD1. The CDR3 covers 15 residues. Germline loops: CDR1 MRHNA, CDR2 SNTAGT. V lost 3 bases, J lost 1 base, and 3 bases stayed unmatched. The CDR3 here is CASSEQGQGNYGYTF. CDR3 coding DNA: TGTGCCAGCAGTGAGCAGGGACAGGGTAACTATGGCTACACCTTC.

V and J are TRBV6-1 and TRBJ1-5; D is ambiguous. In germline, CDR1 is MNHNS, CDR2 SASEGT. CDR3 length: 12 amino acids. Trimming removed 2 bases at V and 6 bases at J, with 5 bases between. CDR3 region: CASSESGQPQHF. Here the CDR3 DNA reads TGTGCCAGCAGTGAATCAGGTCAGCCCCAGCATTTT.